This entry is about one TCR beta chain. No antigen is known for it. Repertoires were generated with immunoSEQ multiplex PCR, while TCRdb's copy carries only in-frame clones and drops some. Of tens of thousands of clones detected, roughly 82% appear once; the ten largest clones hold 5% to 6.5%. Trimming took off 7 bases at V and 1 base at J, with 13 bases between the two ends. CDR3 length equals 15 residues. Germline values: CDR1 SNHLY, CDR2 FYNNEI. The data were taken from a study of OX40 agonist ivuxolimab in advanced cancers. Study-wide context: The patients received ivuxolimab by intravenous route every 2 weeks at 0.01 to 10 mg/kg. Three patients responded partially, comprising one with hepatocellular carcinoma and two with cutaneous melanoma.

Overall study results and limits: The mean number of expanded clones was higher in CD8+ T cells than in CD4+. Those patients achieving a partial response at 0.1-3.0 mg/kg showed among the lowest clonal expansion.

The chain joins TRBV2 to TRBJ1-4; no reliable D call. This TCR came from an adult with an advanced solid tumor such as melanoma, head and neck, liver or kidney cancer. The sample was CD4+ or CD8+ T cells sorted from blood, taken in a trial of the OX40 agonist ivuxolimab. The chain's CDR3 is CASTHFTLTNEKLFF. DNA for the CDR3: TGTGCCAGCACTCACTTTACCCTAACTAATGAAAAACTGTTTTTT.